This T cell receptor (beta chain) was sequenced in a study of beta chain features in type 1 diabetes. One heparinised blood draw, averaging roughly 0.12 L, came from each donor. The entirety of the isolated RNA underwent reverse transcription, so expressed TCRB transcripts were sequenced. Method: immunoSEQ multiplex PCR; TCRdb's copy keeps in-frame clones and lacks some. The table has over 150,000 clones, about a tenth seen once; the top ten hold more than 0.4%. Findings and caveats of the study: Across all four CD4+ subsets, people with type 1 diabetes showed modestly shorter TCRB CDR3s. Patients and controls would be equally affected if PCR favored shorter templates.

Germline values: CDR1 SGHDN, CDR2 FVKESK. The CDR3 sequence is 15 residues long. V lost 3 bases, J lost 2 bases, and 13 bases lay in between. This clone turned up a few times. Antigen specificity is unknown. The sequence was obtained from a man between 25 and 39 years old with type 1 diabetes. Sequencing was performed on central memory CD4+ T cells from blood. The chain is built from TRBV14 and TRBJ1-1; D perhaps matches TRBD1 (6 bases). The CDR3: CASSHIMGANTEAFF. Here the CDR3 DNA reads TGTGCCAGCAGCCATATAATGGGGGCCAACACTGAAGCTTTCTTT.